What follows are 17 T cell receptor beta chains derived from one specimen sequenced in a study of shared clonotypes between healthy human individuals. CD45RO-negative CD8 cells positively selected for CCR7 made up the naive population, which excluded terminally differentiated effector memory CD45RA+ cells. Assay: immunoSEQ multiplex PCR; the TCRdb copy retains only in-frame clones and omits some. The table lists about 820,000 clones, almost 95% of them singletons, with around 24% in the top ten. The sample taken for sequencing was naive CD8+ T cells sorted from blood. Every receptor here comes from a man younger than 45 in good health.

The chain links TRBV6-1 to TRBJ2-7, with D perhaps TRBD2 (5 bases). This CDR3 spans 13 amino acids. The V gene's germline CDR1 is MNHNS and CDR2 SASEGT. The V and J ends lost 6 bases and 5 bases respectively, with 14 bases between them. The CDR3 coding sequence is TGTGCCAGCAGCCCCACGGGGTTCAACGAGCAGTACTTC. This encodes CASSPTGFNEQYF.

The CDR3 reads CASSPRRTGGLSYNEQFF. DNA for the CDR3: TGTGCCAGCAGCCCACGGCGGACAGGGGGCCTCTCCTACAATGAGCAGTTCTTC. The gene calls are TRBV7-8 and TRBJ2-1, with TRBD1 matching over 11 bases. The junction had 9 bases not matched to a gene; V was cut back by 5 bases and J by 0 bases. CDR1 and CDR2 from the germline V gene are SGHVS and FQNEAQ. The CDR3 consists of 18 residues.

This chain uses TRBV14 with TRBJ2-7, with D unresolved. CDR3 length: 12 amino acids. Germline V gene sequence: CDR1 SGHDN, CDR2 FVKESK. V was shortened by 4 bases and J by 3 bases, with 7 bases between the two germline ends. DNA of the CDR3: TGTGCCAGCAGCCCAGATTACTACGAGCAGTACTTC. Its protein product is CASSPDYYEQYF. Using reference TRBV14 and TRBJ2-7 for the parts outside the CDR3, the full variable domain is EAGVTQFPSHSVIEKGQTVTLRCDPISGHDNLYWYRRVMGKEIKFLLHFVKESKQDESGMPNNRFLAERTGGTYSTLKVQPAELEDSGVYFCASSPDYYEQYFGPGTRLTVT.

V and J are TRBV27 and TRBJ1-1, with TRBD1 as a possible D gene (5 bases). Trimming took 6 bases from V and 0 from J, leaving 14 bases between them. Looked up from germline, CDR1 is MNHEY and CDR2 is SMNVEV (reference sequence). This CDR3 comprises 15 residues. In DNA, the CDR3 is TGTGCCAGCAGCGTATTAGGGACGGTGAACACTGAAGCTTTCTTT. Translated: CASSVLGTVNTEAFF.

The chain recombines TRBV27 with TRBJ2-7; D might be TRBD2 (5 bases). Germline CDR1 is MNHEY and CDR2 is SMNVEV (reference sequence). V was cut by 5 bases and J by 0 bases, with 8 bases left in between. The CDR3 is made up of 13 amino acids. CDR3 sequence reads: CASSEGISYEQYF. In nucleotides, the CDR3 is TGTGCCAGCAGTGAGGGAATCTCCTACGAGCAGTACTTC.

In DNA, the CDR3 is TGTGCCAGCAGTGGAGACAGGCGGCCCTTCCACACTGAAGCTTTCTTT. It is translated as CASSGDRRPFHTEAFF. The chain couples TRBV25-1 to TRBJ1-1; a possible D gene is TRBD1 (6 bases). The V end lost 4 bases, the J end lost 3 bases, and 18 bases lay between the germline ends. The CDR3 loop spans 16 amino acids. Germline V gene lookup returns CDR1 MGHDK and CDR2 SYGVNS. The full variable domain, its missing parts supplied by reference TRBV25-1 and TRBJ1-1, is EADIYQTPRYLVIGTGKKITLECSQTMGHDKMYWYQQDPGMELHLIHYSYGVNSTEKGDLSSESTVSRIRTEHFPLTLESARPSHTSQYLCASSGDRRPFHTEAFFGQGTRLTVV.

The chain carries TRBV27 and TRBJ1-1; a weak D match, TRBD1 (5 bases). The CDR3 loop spans 13 amino acids. Between the trimmed V and J ends, which lost 5 bases and 5 bases, there was a span of 12 bases. The V gene's germline CDR1 is MNHEY and CDR2 SMNVEV (reference sequence). The CDR3 sequence is CASSIAGRTEAFF. In nucleotides, the CDR3 is TGTGCCAGCAGTATTGCAGGGAGGACTGAAGCTTTCTTT.

This sequence joins TRBV27 and TRBJ2-3; either TRBD1 or TRBD2 may supply D (5 bases each). Looked up from germline, CDR1 is MNHEY and CDR2 is SMNVEV (reference sequence). CDR3 length: 16 residues. V dropped 5 bases and J dropped 6 bases, with 21 bases sitting between them. The CDR3 DNA sequence: TGTGCCAGCAGTCCCCGCCGGGACGGGAAAGGGGATACGCAGTATTTT. It is translated as CASSPRRDGKGDTQYF.

As concerns this clone: A read error may produce the germline difference seen at one junction end. V usage is TRBV7-7 and J usage is TRBJ2-2; perhaps TRBD1 as D (5 bases). Germline CDR1 is SSHAT and CDR2 is FNYEAQ (reference sequence). The CDR3 is 15 amino acids. As DNA, the CDR3 is TGTGCTAGCAGCGAAATAACAGGGAACACCGGGGAGCTGTTTTTT. Its protein is CASSEITGNTGELFF.

This chain connects TRBV13 to TRBJ2-2; tentative D call: TRBD1 (5 bases). The germline CDR1 and CDR2 sequences are PRHDT and FYEKMQ (reference sequence). CDR3 length equals 13 residues. V was clipped by 6 bases and J by 6 bases, with 11 bases between them. DNA of the CDR3: TGTGCCAGCAGTCAGGGTGATGCCGGGGAGCTGTTTTTT. It translates to CASSQGDAGELFF.

V is TRBV20-1 and J is TRBJ2-7; no clear D. The CDR3 totals 10 residues. Trimming stripped 3 bases from V and 6 bases from J, with 6 bases between. Germline V gives CDR1 DFQATT, CDR2 SNEGSKA (reference sequence). The CDR3 nucleotides are TGCAGTGCTAGCGTTGGCGAGCAGTACTTC. It specifies CSASVGEQYF.

The rearrangement uses TRBV6-5 and TRBJ1-5; a possible D gene is TRBD1 (5 bases). This CDR3 spans 13 amino acids. Trimming shortened V by 6 bases and J by 4 bases, and 10 bases separated the two germline ends. Germline-derived CDR1 and CDR2 are MNHEY and SVGAGI. The CDR3 DNA is TGTGCCAGCAGGTCAGGGTATAATCAGCCCCAGCATTTT. It is translated as CASRSGYNQPQHF.

J is TRBJ2-3 and V is TRBV10-2; 9 bases line up with TRBD2. This CDR3 is built from 18 residues. The V segment lost 0 bases and the J segment 1 base; nucleotides outside the gene matches: 8. The germline V gene encodes CDR1 WSHSY and CDR2 SAAADI. The CDR3 DNA reads TGCGCCAGCAGTGAGTCGAGGTCTAGCGGGACTGGCACAGATACGCAGTATTTT. Translating it yields CASSESRSSGTGTDTQYF.

This clone was found a few times. J is TRBJ2-7 and V is TRBV4-1; D is unclear. Deletions cut 0 bases from V and 0 bases from J, with 9 bases between. The CDR3 is 15 residues long. Germline assignment: CDR1 MGHRA and CDR2 YSYEKL. CDR3: CASSQDLALSYEQYF. CDR3 nucleotides: TGCGCCAGCAGCCAAGATCTGGCTCTCTCCTACGAGCAGTACTTC.

The count of this clone is one. This chain connects TRBV9 to TRBJ1-4, with D unclear. The CDR3 length is 14 residues. The V gene's germline CDR1 is SGDLS and CDR2 YYNGEE. Trimming removed 0 bases from V and 2 bases from J, with 5 bases in between. CDR3 region: CASSVGSTNEKLFF. As DNA, the CDR3 is TGTGCCAGCAGCGTAGGGTCGACTAATGAAAAACTGTTTTTT.

This chain uses TRBV7-9 with TRBJ2-4; D remains unclear. Trimming removed 4 bases from V and 1 base from J, with 11 bases in between. Germline V lookup: CDR1 SEHNR, CDR2 FQNEAQ (reference sequence). The CDR3 has 15 amino acids. The CDR3 DNA follows: TGTGCCAGCAGCTCCTCATTAGTGGCCAAAAACATTCAGTACTTC. Amino acid sequence: CASSSSLVAKNIQYF.

The chain employs TRBV5-3 and TRBJ2-5; no firm D call. TRBV5-3 is designated an ORF whose function remains uncertain. The CDR3 totals 12 residues. The germline V and J ends were trimmed by 4 bases and 5 bases, with 9 bases remaining between them. The CDR3 bases are TGTGCCAGAAGCCAACCTCGGGAGACCCAGTACTTC. Its protein is CARSQPRETQYF.